The following is a TCR beta chain sequence with its context. Produced via immunoSEQ multiplex PCR; TCRdb's table is partial and in-frame only. The top ten clones hold 3% to 3.5% of a sample with roughly 53,000 clones, about 92% of them seen once. Germline V gene sequence: CDR1 SGHTA, CDR2 FQGNSA. The CDR3 extends over 11 amino acids. V dropped 1 base and J dropped 7 bases, with 4 bases sitting between them. This entry belongs to a study of T cell changes during pregnancy in multiple sclerosis. This receptor was taken from a female donor with multiple sclerosis, enrolled in a pregnancy study. Sequencing was performed on CD8+ T cells from peripheral blood mononuclear cells, taken before pregnancy. V usage is TRBV7-2 and J usage is TRBJ1-1, with D hard to call. The CDR3 region has the DNA TGTGCCAGCAGCTTAGGGCTTGAAGCTTTCTTT. This codes for CASSLGLEAFF. Together with reference TRBV7-2 and TRBJ1-1, the CDR3 gives the full variable domain: GAGVSQSPSNKVTEKGKDVELRCDPISGHTALYWYRQSLGQGLEFLIYFQGNSAPDKSGLPSDRFSAERTGGSVSTLTIQRTQQEDSAVYLCASSLGLEAFFGQGTRLTVV.